This T cell receptor beta chain was documented in a study of shared clonotypes between healthy human individuals. Points from the study as a whole: Relative to memory subsets, naive subsets generally showed larger estimated richness.

Only CD45RO-negative cells positively selected for CCR7 counted as naive CD8 cells, so terminally differentiated effector memory CD45RA+ cells were excluded. From germline, CDR1 is SNHLY and CDR2 FYNNEI. V shed 7 bases and J 3 bases; nucleotides not matched to a gene: 9. The CDR3 sequence is 15 residues long. Sorted subsets were amplified in replicate PCRs using around 200 ng DNA, about 30,000 T cell genomes. This table comes from immunoSEQ multiplex PCR, and its TCRdb copy is limited to in-frame clones, with some not included. In the table there are hundreds of thousands of clones, roughly 96% of which are singletons. On this clone itself: Its antigen is not known.

The sequenced material came from naive CD8+ T cells sorted from blood. The chain recombines TRBV2 with TRBJ2-4; 7 bases line up with TRBD2. The receptor's source is a woman in her 30s in good health. DNA for the CDR3: TGTGCCAGCATGGATAGCGGGCGCCTCAAAAACATTCAGTACTTC. Protein product: CASMDSGRLKNIQYF.